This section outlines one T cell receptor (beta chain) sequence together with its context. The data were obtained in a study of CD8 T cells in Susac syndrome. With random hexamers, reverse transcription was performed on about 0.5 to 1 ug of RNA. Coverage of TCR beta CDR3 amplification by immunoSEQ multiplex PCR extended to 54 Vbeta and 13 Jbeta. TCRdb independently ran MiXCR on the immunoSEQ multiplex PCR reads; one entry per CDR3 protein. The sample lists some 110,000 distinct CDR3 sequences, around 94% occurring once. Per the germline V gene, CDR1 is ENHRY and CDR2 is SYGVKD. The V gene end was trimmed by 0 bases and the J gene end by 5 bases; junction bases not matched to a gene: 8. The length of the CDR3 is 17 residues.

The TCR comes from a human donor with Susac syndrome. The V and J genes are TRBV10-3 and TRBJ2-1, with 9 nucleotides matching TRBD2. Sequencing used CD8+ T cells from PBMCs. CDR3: CAISESEASGDHNEQFF. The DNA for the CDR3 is TGTGCCATCAGTGAGTCCGAGGCTAGCGGGGACCACAATGAGCAGTTCTTC.